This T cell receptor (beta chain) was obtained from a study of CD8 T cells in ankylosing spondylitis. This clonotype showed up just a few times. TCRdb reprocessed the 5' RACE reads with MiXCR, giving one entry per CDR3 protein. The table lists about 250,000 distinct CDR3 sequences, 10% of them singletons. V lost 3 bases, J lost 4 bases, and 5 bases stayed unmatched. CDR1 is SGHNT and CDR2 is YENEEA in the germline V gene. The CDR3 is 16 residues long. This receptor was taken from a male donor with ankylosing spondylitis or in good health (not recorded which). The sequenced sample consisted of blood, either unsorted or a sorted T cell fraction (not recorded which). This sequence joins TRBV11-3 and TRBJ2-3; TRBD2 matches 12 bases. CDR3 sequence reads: CASSFSSGRAADTQYF. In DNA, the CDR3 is TGTGCCAGCAGCTTTTCTAGCGGGAGGGCCGCAGATACGCAGTATTTT.